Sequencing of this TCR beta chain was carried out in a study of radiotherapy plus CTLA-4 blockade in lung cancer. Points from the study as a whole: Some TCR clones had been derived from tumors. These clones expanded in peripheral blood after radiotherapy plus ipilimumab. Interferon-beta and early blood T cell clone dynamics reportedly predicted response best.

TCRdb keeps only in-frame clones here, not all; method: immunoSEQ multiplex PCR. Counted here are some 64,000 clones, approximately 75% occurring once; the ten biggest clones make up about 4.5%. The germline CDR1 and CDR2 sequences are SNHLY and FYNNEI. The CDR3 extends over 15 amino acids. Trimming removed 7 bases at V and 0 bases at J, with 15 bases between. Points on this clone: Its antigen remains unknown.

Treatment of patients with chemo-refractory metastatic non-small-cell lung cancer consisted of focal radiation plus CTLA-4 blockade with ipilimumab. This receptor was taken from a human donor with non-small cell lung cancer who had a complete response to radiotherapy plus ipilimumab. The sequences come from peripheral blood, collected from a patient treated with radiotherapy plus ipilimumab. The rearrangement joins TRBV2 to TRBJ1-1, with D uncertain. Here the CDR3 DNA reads TGTGCCAGCACCCCTTTGCTGGGATTGAACACTGAAGCTTTCTTT. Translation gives CASTPLLGLNTEAFF. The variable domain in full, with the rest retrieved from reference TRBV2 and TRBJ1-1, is EPEVTQTPSHQVTQMGQEVILRCVPISNHLYFYWYRQILGQKVEFLVSFYNNEISEKSEIFDDQFSVERPDGSNFTLKIRSTKLEDSAMYFCASTPLLGLNTEAFFGQGTRLTVV.